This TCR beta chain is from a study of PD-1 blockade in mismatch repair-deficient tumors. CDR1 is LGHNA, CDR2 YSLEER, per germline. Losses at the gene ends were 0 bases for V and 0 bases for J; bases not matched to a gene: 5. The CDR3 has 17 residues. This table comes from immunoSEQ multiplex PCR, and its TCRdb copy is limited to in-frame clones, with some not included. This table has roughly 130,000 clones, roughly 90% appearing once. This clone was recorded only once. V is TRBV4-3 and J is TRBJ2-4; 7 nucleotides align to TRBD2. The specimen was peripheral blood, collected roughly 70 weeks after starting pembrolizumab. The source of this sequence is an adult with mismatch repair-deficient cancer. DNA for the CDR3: TGCGCCAGCAGCCAAGATACCGCGGGAGTAGCCAAAAACATTCAGTACTTC. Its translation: CASSQDTAGVAKNIQYF.